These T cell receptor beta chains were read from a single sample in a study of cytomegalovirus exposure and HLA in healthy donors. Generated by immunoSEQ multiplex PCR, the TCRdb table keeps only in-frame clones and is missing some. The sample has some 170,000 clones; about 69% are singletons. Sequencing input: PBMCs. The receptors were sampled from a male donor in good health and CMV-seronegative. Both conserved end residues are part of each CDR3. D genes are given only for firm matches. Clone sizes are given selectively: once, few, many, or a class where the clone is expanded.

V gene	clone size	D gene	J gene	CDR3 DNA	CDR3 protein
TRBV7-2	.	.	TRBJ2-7	TGTGCCAGCAGCTTAGTCAGTCCCGGGGAGCAGTACTTC	CASSLVSPGEQYF
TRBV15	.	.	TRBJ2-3	TGTGCCACCAGCAGACAGGGCGGCCCAGATACGCAGTATTTT	CATSRQGGPDTQYF
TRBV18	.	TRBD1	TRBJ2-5	TGTGCCAGCTCACCCAGGGGGCCACAGATCCAAGAGACCCAGTACTTC	CASSPRGPQIQETQYF
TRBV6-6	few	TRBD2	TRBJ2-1	TGTGCCAGCAGTTACTCGGCTAGCGGGAGTAATGAGCAGTTCTTC	CASSYSASGSNEQFF
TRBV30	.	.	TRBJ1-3	TGTGCCTGGAGTGTACAGGTCAGGGCGAACACCATATATTTT	CAWSVQVRANTIYF
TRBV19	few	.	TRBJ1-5	TGTGCCAGTACCCTTGACACTTATAGCAATCAGCCCCAGCATTTT	CASTLDTYSNQPQHF
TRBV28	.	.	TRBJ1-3	TGTGCCAGCAGTTTCAGGGCCGGTAATTCTGGAAACACCATATATTTT	CASSFRAGNSGNTIYF
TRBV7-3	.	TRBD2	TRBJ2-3	TGTGCCAGCAGCCAGCAGGGACTAGCGGGGGCAGATACGCAGTATTTT	CASSQQGLAGADTQYF
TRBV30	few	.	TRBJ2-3	TGTGCCTGGAGTGTTGGAGCGGTGGGCACAGATACGCAGTATTTT	CAWSVGAVGTDTQYF
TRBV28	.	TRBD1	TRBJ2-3	TGTGCCAGCAGTGGGAGGACAGGGGGCACAGATACGCAGTATTTT	CASSGRTGGTDTQYF
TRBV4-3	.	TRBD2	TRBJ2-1	TGCGCCAGCAGCCAAGACCGAGGGACTAGCGGGAGGAGTGAGCAGTTCTTC	CASSQDRGTSGRSEQFF
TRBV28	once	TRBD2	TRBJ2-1	TGTGCCAGCACGGGGGGAGGGCCTCAAGGTGAGCAGTTCTTC	CASTGGGPQGEQFF
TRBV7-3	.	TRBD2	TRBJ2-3	TGTGCCAGCAGCTTGGGGACTAGCGGATTCACAGATACGCAGTATTTT	CASSLGTSGFTDTQYF
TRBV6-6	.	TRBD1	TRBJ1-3	TGTGCTAGCAGTTACGGACAGGGAAACTCTGGAAACACCATATATTTT	CASSYGQGNSGNTIYF
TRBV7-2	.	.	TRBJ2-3	TGTGCCAGCAGCTTAGGGGCCACACCAGATACGCAGTATTTT	CASSLGATPDTQYF
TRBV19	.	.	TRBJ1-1	TGTGCCAGTAGTATGGTACAGGGCACTGAAGCTTTCTTT	CASSMVQGTEAFF
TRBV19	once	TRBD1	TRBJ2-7	TGTGCCAGTAGTATAGCGGGACAGGTTACCTACGAGCAGTACTTC	CASSIAGQVTYEQYF
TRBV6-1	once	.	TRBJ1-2	TGTGCCAGCGGCACGGAGGGCAGCTATGGCTACACCTTC	CASGTEGSYGYTF
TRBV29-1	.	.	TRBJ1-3	TGCAGCGCCTTGTCTGGAAACACCATATATTTT	CSALSGNTIYF
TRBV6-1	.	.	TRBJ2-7	TGTGCCAGCAGTGAAATGGAACAGGGCCCCTACGAGCAGTACTTC	CASSEMEQGPYEQYF
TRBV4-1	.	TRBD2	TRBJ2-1	TGCGCCAGCAGCCCCAAACTAGCGACCGACTCCTACAATGAGCAGTTCTTC	CASSPKLATDSYNEQFF
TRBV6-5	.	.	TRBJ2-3	TGTGCCAGCAGTATGGGGGGTGGAGAGGGCGATACGCAGTATTTT	CASSMGGGEGDTQYF
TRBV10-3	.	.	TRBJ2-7	TGTGCCATCAGTGATTCGGGGTTGAGCTCCTACGAGCAGTACTTC	CAISDSGLSSYEQYF
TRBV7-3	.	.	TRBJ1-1	TGTGCCAGCAGCTTAAGAGGAGAGAACACTGAAGCTTTCTTT	CASSLRGENTEAFF
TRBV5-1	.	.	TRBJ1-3	TGCGCCAGCAGCTTGGACAGATCCTACTCTGGAAACACCATATATTTT	CASSLDRSYSGNTIYF
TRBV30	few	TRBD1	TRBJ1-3	TGTGCCTGGACTATCGCCGGGACAGACTCTGGAAACACCATATATTTT	CAWTIAGTDSGNTIYF
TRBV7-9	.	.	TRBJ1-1	TGTGCCAGCAACTCGCCCGGGAGGGCCCTACGAATGAACACTGAAGCTTTCTTT	CASNSPGRALRMNTEAFF